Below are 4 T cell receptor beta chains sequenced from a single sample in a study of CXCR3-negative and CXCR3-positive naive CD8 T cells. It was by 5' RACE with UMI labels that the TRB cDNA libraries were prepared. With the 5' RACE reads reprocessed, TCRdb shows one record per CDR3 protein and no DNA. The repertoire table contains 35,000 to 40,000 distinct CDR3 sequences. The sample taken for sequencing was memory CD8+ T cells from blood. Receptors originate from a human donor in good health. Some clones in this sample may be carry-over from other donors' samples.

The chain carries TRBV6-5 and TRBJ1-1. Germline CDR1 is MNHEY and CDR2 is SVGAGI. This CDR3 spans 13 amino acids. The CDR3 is CASTLPGRTEAFF.

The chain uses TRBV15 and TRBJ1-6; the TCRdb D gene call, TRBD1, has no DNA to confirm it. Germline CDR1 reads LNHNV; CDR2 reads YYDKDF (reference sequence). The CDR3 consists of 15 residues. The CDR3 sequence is CAISRVLEGVSPLHF.

CDR3 sequence reads: CASSTIVVRIPDTQYF. The chain couples TRBV27 to TRBJ2-3; TCRdb returns TRBD2, unconfirmable since there is no DNA. The V gene's germline CDR1 is MNHEY and CDR2 SMNVEV (reference sequence). The CDR3 runs 16 residues.

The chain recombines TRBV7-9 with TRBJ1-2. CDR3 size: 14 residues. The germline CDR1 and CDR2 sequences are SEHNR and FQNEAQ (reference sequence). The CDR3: CASSFGTSGYGYTF.